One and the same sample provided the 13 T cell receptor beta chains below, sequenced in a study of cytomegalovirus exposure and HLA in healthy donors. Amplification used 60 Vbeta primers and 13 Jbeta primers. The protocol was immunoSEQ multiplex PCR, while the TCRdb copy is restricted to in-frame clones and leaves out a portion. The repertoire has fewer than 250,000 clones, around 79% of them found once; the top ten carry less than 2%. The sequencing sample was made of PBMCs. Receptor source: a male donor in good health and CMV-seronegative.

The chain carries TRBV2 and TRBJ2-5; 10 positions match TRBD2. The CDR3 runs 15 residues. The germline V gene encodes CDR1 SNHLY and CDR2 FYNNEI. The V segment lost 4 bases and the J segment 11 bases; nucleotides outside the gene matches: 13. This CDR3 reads CASSVLSGRAGEQYF. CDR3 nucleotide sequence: TGTGCCAGCAGTGTTTTAAGCGGGAGGGCCGGGGAGCAGTACTTC.

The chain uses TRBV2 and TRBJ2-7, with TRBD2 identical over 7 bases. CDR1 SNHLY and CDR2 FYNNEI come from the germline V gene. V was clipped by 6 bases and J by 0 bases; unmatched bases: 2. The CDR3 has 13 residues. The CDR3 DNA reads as TGTGCCAGCAGGGGGGGGAGCTCCTACGAGCAGTACTTC. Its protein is CASRGGSSYEQYF.

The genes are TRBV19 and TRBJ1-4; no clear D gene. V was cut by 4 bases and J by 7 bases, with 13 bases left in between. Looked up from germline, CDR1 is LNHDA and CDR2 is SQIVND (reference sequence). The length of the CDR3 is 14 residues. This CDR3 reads CASSRLREGEKLFF. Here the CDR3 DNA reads TGTGCCAGTAGTAGACTTCGGGAAGGTGAAAAACTGTTTTTT.

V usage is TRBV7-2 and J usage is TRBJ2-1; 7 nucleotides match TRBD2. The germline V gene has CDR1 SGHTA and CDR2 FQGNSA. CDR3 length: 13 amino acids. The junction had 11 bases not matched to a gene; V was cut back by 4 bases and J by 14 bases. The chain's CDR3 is CASSSWRGSKEFF. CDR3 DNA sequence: TGTGCCAGCAGCTCTTGGCGGGGGTCAAAGGAGTTCTTC.

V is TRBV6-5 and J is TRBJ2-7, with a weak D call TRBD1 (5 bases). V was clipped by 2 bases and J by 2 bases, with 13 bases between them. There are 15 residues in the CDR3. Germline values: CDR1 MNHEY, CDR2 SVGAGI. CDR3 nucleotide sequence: TGTGCCAGCAGTTACGGGCAGGGAAGAACCTACGAGCAGTACTTC. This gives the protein CASSYGQGRTYEQYF.

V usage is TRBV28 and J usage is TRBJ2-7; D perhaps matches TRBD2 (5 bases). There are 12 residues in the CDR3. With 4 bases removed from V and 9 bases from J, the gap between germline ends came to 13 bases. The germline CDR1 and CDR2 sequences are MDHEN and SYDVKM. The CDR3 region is CASSSAGPGQYF. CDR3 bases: TGTGCCAGCAGTTCCGCGGGCCCAGGGCAGTACTTC.

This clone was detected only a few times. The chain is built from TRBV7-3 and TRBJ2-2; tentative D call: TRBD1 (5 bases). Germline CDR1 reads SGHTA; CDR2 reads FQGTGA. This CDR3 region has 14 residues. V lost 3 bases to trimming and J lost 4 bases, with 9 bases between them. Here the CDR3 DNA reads TGTGCCAGCAGCTTGGGGCTGCCCACCGGGGAGCTGTTTTTT. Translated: CASSLGLPTGELFF.

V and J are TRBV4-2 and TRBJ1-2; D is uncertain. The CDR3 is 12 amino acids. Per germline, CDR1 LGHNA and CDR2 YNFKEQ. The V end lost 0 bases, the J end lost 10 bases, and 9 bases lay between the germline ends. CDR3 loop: CASSQDGIVYTF. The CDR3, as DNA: TGTGCCAGCAGCCAAGACGGGATCGTCTACACCTTC.

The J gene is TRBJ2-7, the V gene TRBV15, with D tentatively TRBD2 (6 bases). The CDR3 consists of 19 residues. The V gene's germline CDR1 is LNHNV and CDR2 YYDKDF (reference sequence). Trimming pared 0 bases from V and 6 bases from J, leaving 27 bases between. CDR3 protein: CATSRDPAPIGRWGGEQYF. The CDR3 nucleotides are TGTGCCACCAGCAGAGACCCAGCACCAATTGGGAGGTGGGGAGGCGAGCAGTACTTC.

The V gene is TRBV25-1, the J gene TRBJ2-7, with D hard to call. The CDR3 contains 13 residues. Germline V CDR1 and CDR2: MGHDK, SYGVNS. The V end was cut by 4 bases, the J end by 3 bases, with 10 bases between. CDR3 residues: CASSGQIIYEQYF. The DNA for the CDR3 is TGTGCCAGCAGTGGGCAGATCATCTACGAGCAGTACTTC.

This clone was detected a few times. CDR3 coding DNA: TGCGCCAGCAGCTTGGCCGGTGGGGGGGGGATCGGAGAGACCCAGTACTTC. Protein product: CASSLAGGGGIGETQYF. The chain carries TRBV5-1 and TRBJ2-5; 7 nucleotides align to TRBD2. CDR1 and CDR2 (germline): SGHRS, YFSETQ. This CDR3 spans 17 amino acids. V shed 0 bases and J 4 bases; nucleotides not matched to a gene: 12.

The CDR3 loop is CASSLAGQSNTEAFF. For the CDR3, the DNA is TGCGCCAGCAGCTTGGCGGGACAGTCGAACACTGAAGCTTTCTTT. The chain links TRBV5-1 to TRBJ1-1; 7 bases match TRBD1. The CDR3 is 15 residues long. Germline trimming cut 0 bases from V and 1 base from J; bases unmatched to any gene: 3. Germline V gene lookup returns CDR1 SGHRS and CDR2 YFSETQ.

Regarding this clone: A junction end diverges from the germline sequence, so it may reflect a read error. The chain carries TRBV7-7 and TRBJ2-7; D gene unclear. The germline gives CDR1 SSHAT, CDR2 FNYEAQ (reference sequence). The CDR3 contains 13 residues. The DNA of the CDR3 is TGTGCTAGCAGCTTACGCAGTACCTACGAGCAGTACTTC. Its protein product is CASSLRSTYEQYF.